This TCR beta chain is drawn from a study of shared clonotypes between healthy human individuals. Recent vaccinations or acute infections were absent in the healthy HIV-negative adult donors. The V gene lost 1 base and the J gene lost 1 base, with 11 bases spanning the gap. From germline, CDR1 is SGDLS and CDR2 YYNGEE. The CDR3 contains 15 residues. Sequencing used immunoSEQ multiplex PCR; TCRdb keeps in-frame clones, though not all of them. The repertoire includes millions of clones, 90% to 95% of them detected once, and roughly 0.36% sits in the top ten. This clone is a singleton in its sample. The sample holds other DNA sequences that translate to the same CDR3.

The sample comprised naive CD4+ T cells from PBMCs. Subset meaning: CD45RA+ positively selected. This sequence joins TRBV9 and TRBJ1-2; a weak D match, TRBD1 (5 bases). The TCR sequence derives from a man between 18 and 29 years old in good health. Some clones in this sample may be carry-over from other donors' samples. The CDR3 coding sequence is TGTGCCAGCAGCGTATTGGGGCAGGGTAACTATGGCTACACCTTC. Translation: CASSVLGQGNYGYTF.